This TCR beta chain was observed in a study of blood T cell repertoires in COVID-19. Some clones are missing from TCRdb's copy, which holds only in-frame ones; the method was immunoSEQ multiplex PCR. The sample has hundreds of thousands of clones; around 88% are singletons. V was pared by 5 bases and J by 4 bases, with 3 bases of the junction left unmatched. Per germline, CDR1 SEHNR and CDR2 FQNEAQ (reference sequence). The CDR3 extends over 14 amino acids. In Cohort 3, a recovered donor had either two negative PCRs, clearance, or symptom resolution. The source material was PBMCs or T cells enriched from blood (not recorded which). The chain joins TRBV7-9 to TRBJ1-5; 9 bases agree with TRBD1. The receptor was derived from a man in his forties or fifties who had recovered from COVID-19. CDR3 DNA: TGTGCCAGCAGCCAAGACAGGGGGAATCAGCCCCAGCATTTT. Translating it yields CASSQDRGNQPQHF.